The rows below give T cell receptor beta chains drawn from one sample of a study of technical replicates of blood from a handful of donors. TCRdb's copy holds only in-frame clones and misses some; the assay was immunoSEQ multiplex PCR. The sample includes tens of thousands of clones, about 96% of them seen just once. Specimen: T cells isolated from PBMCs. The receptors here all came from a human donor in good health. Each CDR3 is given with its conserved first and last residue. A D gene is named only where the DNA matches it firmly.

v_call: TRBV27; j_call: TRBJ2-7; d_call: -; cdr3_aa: CASSSGKDFYEQYF; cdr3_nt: TGTGCCAGCAGTTCCGGGAAGGATTTCTACGAGCAGTACTTC
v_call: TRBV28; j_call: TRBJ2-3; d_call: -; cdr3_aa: CASSVGRDTDTQYF; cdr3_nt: TGTGCCAGCAGTGTTGGGAGAGACACAGATACGCAGTATTTT
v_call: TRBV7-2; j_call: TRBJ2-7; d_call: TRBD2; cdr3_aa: CASSLWTSGHTGYEQYF; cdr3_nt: TGTGCCAGCAGCTTATGGACTAGCGGTCATACGGGCTACGAGCAGTACTTC
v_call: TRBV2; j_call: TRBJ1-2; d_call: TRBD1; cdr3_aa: CASRGTGNYGYTF; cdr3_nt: TGTGCCAGCAGAGGGACAGGGAACTATGGCTACACCTTC
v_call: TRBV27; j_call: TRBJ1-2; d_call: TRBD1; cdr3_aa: CASSGGENYGYTF; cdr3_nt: TGTGCCAGCTCAGGGGGCGAAAACTATGGCTACACCTTC
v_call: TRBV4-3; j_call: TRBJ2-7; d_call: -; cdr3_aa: CASSQGPGEGYEQYF; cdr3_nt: TGCGCCAGCAGCCAAGGGCCAGGGGAAGGTTACGAGCAGTACTTC
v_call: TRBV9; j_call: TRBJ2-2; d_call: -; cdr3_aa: CASSEGSDTGELFF; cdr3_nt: TGTGCCAGCAGCGAGGGGTCCGACACCGGGGAGCTGTTTTTT
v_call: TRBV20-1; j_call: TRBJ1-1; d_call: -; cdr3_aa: CSARGVEAFF; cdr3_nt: TGCAGTGCTAGAGGGGTGGAGGCTTTCTTT
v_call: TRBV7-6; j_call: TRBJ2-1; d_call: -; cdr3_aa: CASSLALAQGEQFF; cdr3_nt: TGTGCCAGCAGCTTAGCGTTGGCACAGGGAGAGCAGTTCTTC
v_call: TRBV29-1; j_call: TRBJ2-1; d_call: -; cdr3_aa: CSVRLESSYNEQFF; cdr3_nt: TGCAGCGTTCGCTTAGAGAGCTCCTACAATGAGCAGTTCTTC
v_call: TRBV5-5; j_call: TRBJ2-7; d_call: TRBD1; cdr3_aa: CASSIGTGSYEQYF; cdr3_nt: TGTGCCAGCAGCATTGGGACAGGCTCCTACGAGCAGTACTTC
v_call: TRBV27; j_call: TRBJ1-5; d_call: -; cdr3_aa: CASGLLSQPQHF; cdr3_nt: TGTGCCAGCGGGCTACTGAGCCAGCCCCAGCATTTT
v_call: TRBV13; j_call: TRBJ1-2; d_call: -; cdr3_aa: CASSLGQGYTF; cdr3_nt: TGTGCCAGCAGCCTTGGACAGGGCTACACCTTC